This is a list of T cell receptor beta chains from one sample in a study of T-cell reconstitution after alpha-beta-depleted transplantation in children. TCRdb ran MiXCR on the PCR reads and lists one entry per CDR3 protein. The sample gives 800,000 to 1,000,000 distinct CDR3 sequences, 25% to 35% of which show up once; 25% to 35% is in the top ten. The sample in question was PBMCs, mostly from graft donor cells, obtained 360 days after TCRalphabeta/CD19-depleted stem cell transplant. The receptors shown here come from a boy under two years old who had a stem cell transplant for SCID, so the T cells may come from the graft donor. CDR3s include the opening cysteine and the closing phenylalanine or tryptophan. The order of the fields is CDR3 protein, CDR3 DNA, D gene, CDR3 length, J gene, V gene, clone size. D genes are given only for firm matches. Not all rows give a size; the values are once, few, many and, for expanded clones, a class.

CSVEKDRVDEQFF | TGCAGCGTTGAAAAGGACAGGGTCGATGAGCAGTTCTTC | TRBD1 | 13 | TRBJ2-1 | TRBV29-1 | many
CSVGGTQGPYGYTF | TGCAGCGTTGGTGGGACACAAGGCCCCTATGGCTACACCTTC | NA | 14 | TRBJ1-2 | TRBV29-1 | NA
CASSRRGGDGEAFF | TGCGCCAGCAGCCGCCGAGGGGGGGACGGAGAAGCTTTCTTT | NA | 14 | TRBJ1-1 | TRBV4-1 | NA
CSAFRSGGNYEQYF | TGCAGTGCTTTCCGTAGCGGGGGGAATTACGAGCAGTACTTC | TRBD2 | 14 | TRBJ2-7 | TRBV20-1 | NA
CASSHRGEEEKLFF | TGTGCCAGCAGTCACAGGGGAGAAGAGGAAAAACTGTTTTTT | TRBD1 | 14 | TRBJ1-4 | TRBV28 | few
CASGGTATGEQFF | TGTGCCAGCGGGGGGACGGCAACCGGTGAGCAGTTCTTC | NA | 13 | TRBJ2-1 | TRBV11-3 | NA
CASSMGGRWTEAFF | TGTGCCAGTAGTATGGGAGGACGTTGGACTGAAGCTTTCTTT | NA | 14 | TRBJ1-1 | TRBV19 | few
CASSLWDRGLDFF | TGTGCCAGCAGTTTATGGGACAGGGGGTTAGATTTCTTT | TRBD1 | 13 | TRBJ1-1 | TRBV28 | few
CATSQHVNQPQHF | TGTGCCACCTCTCAGCACGTAAATCAGCCCCAGCATTTT | NA | 13 | TRBJ1-5 | TRBV15 | NA
CSARDRLRDRFTYEQYF | TGCAGTGCTAGAGATCGCCTCCGGGACAGGTTTACCTACGAGCAGTACTTC | TRBD1 | 17 | TRBJ2-7 | TRBV20-1 | NA
CSVVPGPKNIQYF | TGCAGCGTTGTTCCGGGCCCCAAAAACATTCAGTACTTC | NA | 13 | TRBJ2-4 | TRBV29-1 | few
CASSRGTSGPNLNEQFF | TGTGCCAGCAGCCGAGGGACTAGCGGGCCGAATCTCAATGAGCAGTTCTTC | TRBD2 | 17 | TRBJ2-1 | TRBV5-4 | few
CASRIVSNTEAFF | TGTGCCAGCAGAATCGTATCTAACACTGAAGCTTTCTTT | NA | 13 | TRBJ1-1 | TRBV7-8 | few
CASSRPGVRSGANVLTF | TGTGCCAGCAGCAGGCCGGGGGTACGCTCTGGGGCCAACGTCCTGACTTTC | NA | 17 | TRBJ2-6 | TRBV7-9 | NA